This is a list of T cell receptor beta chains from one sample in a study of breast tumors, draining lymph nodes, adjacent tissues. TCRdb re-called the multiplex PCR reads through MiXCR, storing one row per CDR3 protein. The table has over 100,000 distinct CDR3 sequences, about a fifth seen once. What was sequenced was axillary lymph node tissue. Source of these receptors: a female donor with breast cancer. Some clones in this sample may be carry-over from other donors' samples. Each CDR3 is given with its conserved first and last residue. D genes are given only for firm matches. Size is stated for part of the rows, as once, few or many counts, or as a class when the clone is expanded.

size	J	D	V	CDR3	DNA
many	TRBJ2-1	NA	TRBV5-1	CASSVGRSPPNEQFF	TGCGCCAGCAGCGTGGGGAGATCCCCCCCCAATGAGCAGTTCTTC
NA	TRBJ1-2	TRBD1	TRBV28	CASSLPGTGVDDGYTF	TGTGCCAGCAGTTTACCCGGGACAGGGGTAGACGATGGCTACACCTTC
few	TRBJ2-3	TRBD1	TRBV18	CASSPTGTPDTQYF	TGTGCCAGCTCACCGACAGGGACCCCAGATACGCAGTATTTT
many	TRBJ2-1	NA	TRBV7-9	CASSLDLGGNEQFF	TGTGCCAGCAGCTTAGATCTGGGGGGAAATGAGCAGTTCTTC
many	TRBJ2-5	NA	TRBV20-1	CSAAQGGGQETQYF	TGCAGTGCTGCTCAGGGGGGGGGACAAGAGACCCAGTACTTC
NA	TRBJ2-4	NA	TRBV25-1	CASCRGGVDIQYF	TGTGCCAGCTGCCGAGGTGGGGTGGACATTCAGTACTTC
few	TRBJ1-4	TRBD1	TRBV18	CASSSKQGALEKLFF	TGTGCCAGCTCGTCCAAACAGGGGGCGTTGGAAAAACTGTTTTTT
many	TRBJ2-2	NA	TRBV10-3	CAISAVRGSNTGELFF	TGTGCCATCAGTGCTGTCAGGGGCTCGAACACCGGGGAGCTGTTTTTT
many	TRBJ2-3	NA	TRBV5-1	CASSLEQRSGTDTQYF	TGCGCCAGCAGCTTGGAGCAGCGGTCGGGGACAGATACGCAGTATTTT
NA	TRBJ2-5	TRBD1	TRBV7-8	CASSLVRSGQGETQYF	TGTGCCAGCAGCTTAGTCAGGTCGGGACAGGGGGAGACCCAGTACTTC
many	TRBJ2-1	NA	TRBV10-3	CAISDSGRGEQFF	TGTGCCATCAGTGATTCGGGGCGGGGCGAGCAGTTCTTC
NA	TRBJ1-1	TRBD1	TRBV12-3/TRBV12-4	CASRRTGVNTEAFF	TGTGCCAGCAGGCGGACAGGGGTTAACACTGAAGCTTTCTTT
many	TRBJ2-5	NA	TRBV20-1	CSARRETQYF	TGCAGTGCCAGACGGGAGACCCAGTACTTC
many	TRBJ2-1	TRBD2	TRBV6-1	CASSESQGSGRAHEQFF	TGTGCCAGCAGTGAATCTCAAGGTAGCGGGAGGGCCCATGAGCAGTTCTTC
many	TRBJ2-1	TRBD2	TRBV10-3	CAIRGLASYNEQFF	TGTGCCATCAGAGGACTAGCGTCCTACAATGAGCAGTTCTTC
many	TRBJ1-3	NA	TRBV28	CASNPANSGNTIYF	TGTGCCAGCAACCCCGCCAACTCTGGAAACACCATATATTTT